These 29 T cell receptor beta chains came from one sample sequenced in a study of neurological immune-mediated disorders. MiXCR, run by TCRdb on the 5' RACE reads, gives a single entry per CDR3 protein. The data show roughly 66,000 distinct CDR3 sequences, about 5% seen once. The source material was PBMCs. The source is a woman aged 70-85 years with multiple sclerosis.

The V call is TRBV10-3, the J call TRBJ1-1; TRBD1 aligns across 9 bases. J gave up 7 bases and V 4 bases, and 13 bases lay outside the gene matches. This CDR3 region has 16 residues. Germline V gene data show CDR1 as ENHRY and CDR2 as SYGVKD. CDR3 nucleotides: TGTGCCATCAGTGCGACTACCGGGACAGGGTACGTTGAAGCTTTCTTT. Its translation: CAISATTGTGYVEAFF.

This clonotype appeared a few times. CDR3 amino acids: CASRRERGDEQYF. The CDR3 DNA reads TGTGCCAGCAGGAGGGAGAGGGGAGACGAGCAGTACTTC. The chain carries TRBV12-3 or TRBV12-4 and TRBJ2-7; D may match TRBD1 or TRBD2 (5 bases each). V lost 6 bases and J lost 5, with 14 bases in between. The CDR3 extends over 13 amino acids.

The table lists this clonotype with many counts. The chain links TRBV12-3 or TRBV12-4 to TRBJ1-1, with a tentative D call TRBD1 (6 bases). The V gene lost 5 bases and the J gene lost 8 bases, with 12 bases spanning the gap. The CDR3 runs to 12 residues. CDR3 nucleotides: TGTGCCAGCAGTAGAACCGACAGGGAAGCTTTCTTT. As protein: CASSRTDREAFF.

The sample holds many counts of this clonotype. In nucleotides, the CDR3 is TGTGCCAGCAGGTCCTCCTCAGGGATTGCGACCCAGTACTTC. As protein: CASRSSSGIATQYF. This chain joins TRBV12-3 or TRBV12-4 and TRBJ2-5; TRBD1 is a possible D gene (5 bases). The CDR3 has 14 amino acids. The V gene lost 6 bases and the J gene lost 7 bases, with 18 bases spanning the gap.

This clonotype was recorded many times. The chain has TRBV20-1 and TRBJ2-2; TRBD1 matches at 11 bases. Germline V gene data show CDR1 as DFQATT and CDR2 as SNEGSKA (reference sequence). V was pared by 3 bases and J by 5 bases, with 2 bases of the junction left unmatched. The length of the CDR3 is 14 residues. CDR3 sequence: CSASGDRGTGELFF. The CDR3 DNA follows: TGCAGTGCTAGTGGGGACAGGGGGACCGGGGAGCTGTTTTTT.

The table lists this clonotype with a few counts. The rearrangement joins TRBV5-1 to TRBJ2-4; perhaps D is TRBD1 or TRBD2 (5 bases each). Between the trimmed V and J ends, which lost 4 bases and 12 bases, there was a span of 17 bases. This CDR3 contains 13 residues. In germline, CDR1 is SGHRS, CDR2 YFSETQ. CDR3 sequence: CASSARDAKDQYF. As DNA, the CDR3 is TGCGCCAGCAGCGCCCGGGACGCAAAGGATCAGTACTTC.

This clonotype was counted many times. V and J are TRBV20-1 and TRBJ2-1; D unresolved. Germline V gene sequence: CDR1 DFQATT, CDR2 SNEGSKA (reference sequence). Trimming removed 8 bases at V and 2 bases at J, with 13 bases between. CDR3 length: 13 amino acids. The CDR3 coding sequence is TGCAGTCCGCGAGCGCCAACCTACAATGAGCAGTTCTTC. Its translation: CSPRAPTYNEQFF.

This clonotype was picked up many times. J is TRBJ1-3 and V is TRBV3-1; D is ambiguous. The V end was cut by 5 bases, the J end by 1 base, with 9 bases between. Germline CDR1 and CDR2: LGHDT and YNNKEL (reference sequence). This CDR3 is 14 amino acids long. The CDR3 DNA follows: TGTGCCAGCAGCTTCCTTGGATCTGGAAACACCATATATTTT. Amino acid sequence: CASSFLGSGNTIYF.

This clonotype was seen many times. The genes are TRBV7-6 and TRBJ1-1; D is possibly TRBD1 (5 bases). V lost 5 bases and J 0 bases, leaving 13 bases between the germline ends. The CDR3 is 15 amino acids. Looked up from germline, CDR1 is SGHVS and CDR2 is FNYEAQ. CDR3 nucleotide sequence: TGTGCCAGCAGCCCAACGGGGCTCATGAACACTGAAGCTTTCTTT. Translated: CASSPTGLMNTEAFF.

V is TRBV3-1 and J is TRBJ2-3; 7 bases fit TRBD2. The CDR3 length is 16 residues. V was clipped by 4 bases and J by 3 bases; unmatched bases: 10. Germline lookup yields CDR1 LGHDT and CDR2 YNNKEL (reference sequence). The CDR3 sequence is CASSLLGGRRTDTQYF. CDR3 bases: TGTGCCAGCAGCCTCCTCGGCGGGAGACGAACAGATACGCAGTATTTT.

Of note for this clonotype: A much bigger clone sits one base away, suggesting this may be a read error. The chain carries TRBV12-3 or TRBV12-4 and TRBJ1-6, with D unresolved. The CDR3 is 14 amino acids. CDR3 in DNA: TGTGCCAGCAGTTTAGGGGGATCTGGGATAACCCTCAACTTT. As protein: CASSLGGSGITLNF.

The table lists this clonotype with many counts. The gene calls are TRBV4-1 and TRBJ1-5; no firm D call. CDR1 is MGHRA and CDR2 is YSYEKL in the germline V gene. The CDR3 contains 16 residues. Trimming pared 4 bases from V and 0 bases from J, leaving 13 bases between. CDR3 DNA: TGCGCCAGCAGCCTCGAGGGCAGCTTTAGCAATCAGCCCCAGCATTTT. Translated, it gives CASSLEGSFSNQPQHF.

This clonotype has only a few counts. At one end, the junction sequence differs from germline, possibly due to a read error. The CDR3 DNA sequence: TGTGCCAGCCGTTTGATCGGCGGGAGAAAAGATACGCAGTATTTT. As protein: CASRLIGGRKDTQYF. The V gene is TRBV27, the J gene TRBJ2-3; 7 bases fit TRBD2. This CDR3 has 15 amino acids. The germline gives CDR1 MNHEY, CDR2 SMNVEV (reference sequence).

This clonotype has ten or more counts. This chain joins TRBV15 and TRBJ2-1; D call uncertain. V was pared by 7 bases and J by 4 bases, with 17 bases between. Per the germline V gene, CDR1 is LNHNV and CDR2 is YYDKDF (reference sequence). The CDR3 is 15 amino acids. CDR3 region: CATTFTYAPYNEQFF. The CDR3 DNA is TGTGCCACCACCTTTACGTACGCACCATACAATGAGCAGTTCTTC.

This clonotype was counted at least ten times. The rearrangement uses TRBV10-2 and TRBJ2-3; 9 bases map to TRBD1. The V segment lost 7 bases and the J segment 1 base; nucleotides outside the gene matches: 3. Germline assignment: CDR1 WSHSY and CDR2 SAAADI. The CDR3 is 14 amino acids. The DNA of the CDR3 is TGCGCCAGCACGGGGACAGGGCGCACAGATACGCAGTATTTT. Translated: CASTGTGRTDTQYF.

This clonotype was counted ten times or more. V usage is TRBV7-9 and J usage is TRBJ2-7, with D possibly being TRBD2 (7 bases). CDR3 length equals 15 residues. CDR1 is SEHNR, CDR2 FQNEAQ, per germline (reference sequence). Trimming pared 5 bases from V and 0 bases from J, leaving 14 bases between. The CDR3 DNA reads as TGTGCCAGCAGCCTGGATGGGGGGGCCTCCTACGAGCAGTACTTC. Amino acid sequence: CASSLDGGASYEQYF.

This clonotype occurred many times. J is TRBJ2-1 and V is TRBV6-1; 8 bases align to TRBD2. The length of the CDR3 is 14 residues. Unmatched junction bases numbered 5, after V lost 4 bases and J lost 6 bases. The germline CDR1 and CDR2 sequences are MNHNS and SASEGT. CDR3 loop: CASSGLGTSNEQFF. CDR3 DNA sequence: TGTGCCAGCAGTGGGCTCGGGACTAGCAATGAGCAGTTCTTC.

This clonotype was counted many times. The chain links TRBV7-6 to TRBJ1-2; no reliable D call. The CDR3 extends over 14 amino acids. Deletions cut 5 bases from V and 0 bases from J, with 10 bases between. Germline values: CDR1 SGHVS, CDR2 FNYEAQ. CDR3: CASSPDLTNYGYTF. CDR3 in DNA: TGTGCCAGCAGCCCGGACCTCACTAACTATGGCTACACCTTC.

The table lists this clonotype with many counts. The chain links TRBV29-1 to TRBJ2-1; the D gene is possibly TRBD2 (6 bases). V gave up 3 bases and J gave up 3 bases, with 15 bases separating them. Germline lookup yields CDR1 SQVTM and CDR2 ANQGSEA. CDR3 size: 15 residues. The DNA for the CDR3 is TGCAGCGTTGAGGGAGTAGCGGAAATCTACAATGAGCAGTTCTTC. It encodes CSVEGVAEIYNEQFF.

This clonotype has at least ten counts. The chain is built from TRBV27 and TRBJ1-1; unclear D gene. Trimming removed 3 bases at V and 5 bases at J, with 10 bases between. Germline CDR1 MNHEY, CDR2 SMNVEV (reference sequence). The CDR3 length is 13 residues. The CDR3 loop is CASSFTGVTEAFF. The DNA of the CDR3 is TGTGCCAGCAGTTTTACGGGCGTAACTGAAGCTTTCTTT.

This clonotype was counted at least ten times. The rearrangement links TRBV3-1 to TRBJ2-2; 9 nucleotides agree with TRBD1. Trimming cost V 1 base and J 6 bases; bases outside gene matches: 3. The V gene's germline CDR1 is LGHDT and CDR2 YNNKEL (reference sequence). The CDR3 length is 15 residues. The CDR3 reads CASSQAGQGSGELFF. In DNA, the CDR3 is TGTGCCAGCAGCCAAGCGGGACAGGGCTCCGGGGAGCTGTTTTTT.

In this sample, this clonotype turned up a few times. This chain connects TRBV27 to TRBJ2-1; TRBD1 or TRBD2 may be the D gene (5 bases each). This CDR3 spans 17 amino acids. Germline-derived CDR1 and CDR2 are MNHEY and SMNVEV (reference sequence). Trimming shortened V by 5 bases and J by 7 bases, and 24 bases separated the two germline ends. The CDR3 is CASSSRVFTGRLNEQFF. CDR3 nucleotide sequence: TGTGCCAGCAGTAGTAGAGTCTTTACGGGACGCCTTAATGAGCAGTTCTTC.

This clonotype has at least ten counts. The V and J genes are TRBV4-3 and TRBJ2-1; 8 bases map to TRBD1. The CDR3 sequence is 15 residues long. Germline V gene sequence: CDR1 LGHNA, CDR2 YSLEER. V lost 4 bases and J lost 6; bases outside the gene matches: 8. For the CDR3, the DNA is TGCGCCAGCAGCCTTTACGGGACAGGCGGCAATGAGCAGTTCTTC. Protein: CASSLYGTGGNEQFF.

This clonotype was counted at least ten times. This chain connects TRBV28 to TRBJ1-1, with TRBD1 identical over 8 bases. V shed 5 bases and J 4 bases; nucleotides not matched to a gene: 9. Germline CDR1 reads MDHEN; CDR2 reads SYDVKM. The CDR3 extends over 15 amino acids. CDR3 amino acids: CASSPMLGQATEAFF. The CDR3 coding sequence is TGTGCCAGCAGTCCTATGCTGGGACAGGCCACTGAAGCTTTCTTT.

The table lists this clonotype with many counts. The chain is built from TRBV7-2 and TRBJ2-7; D uncertain. Trimming took off 7 bases at V and 0 bases at J, with 13 bases between the two ends. In germline, CDR1 is SGHTA, CDR2 FQGNSA. The CDR3 spans 14 residues. Here the CDR3 reads CASKVRSSSYEQYF. The DNA of the CDR3 is TGTGCCAGCAAGGTTCGCAGCTCCTCCTACGAGCAGTACTTC.

This clonotype was detected ten times or more. The chain couples TRBV20-1 to TRBJ2-5; TRBD2 is a possible D gene (5 bases). CDR1 and CDR2 from the germline V gene are DFQATT and SNEGSKA (reference sequence). With 0 bases removed from V and 5 bases from J, the gap between germline ends came to 22 bases. There are 17 residues in the CDR3. CDR3 protein: CSARDESRAESWETQYF. CDR3 sequence (DNA): TGCAGTGCTAGAGATGAGAGCCGAGCGGAGAGCTGGGAGACCCAGTACTTC.

The sample holds many counts of this clonotype. The CDR3 DNA reads as TGTGCCAGCAGCTTAGGACTGATTGGAAACACCATATATTTT. Its protein is CASSLGLIGNTIYF. This sequence joins TRBV7-9 and TRBJ1-3; no clear D gene. Between the trimmed V and J ends, which lost 1 base and 3 bases, there was a span of 7 bases. CDR1 and CDR2 (germline): SEHNR, FQNEAQ (reference sequence). The CDR3 is 14 amino acids.

This clonotype was seen a single time. A much bigger clone sits one base away, suggesting this may be a read error. This rearrangement joins TRBV2 to TRBJ2-5, with TRBD2 identical over 7 bases. The CDR3 runs 14 residues. Germline V gene sequence: CDR1 SNHLY, CDR2 FYNNEI. The DNA of the CDR3 is TGTGCCAGCAGCTCCGGCGGGAGTAGGGAGACCCGGTACTTC. Protein sequence: CASSSGGSRETRYF.

This clonotype turned up a few times. The chain employs TRBV7-2 and TRBJ2-2; D is uncertain. This CDR3 has 14 residues. CDR1 and CDR2 (germline): SGHTA, FQGNSA. The germline V and J ends were trimmed by 5 bases and 0 bases, with 7 bases remaining between them. The CDR3 is CASSGSPNTGELFF. Here the CDR3 DNA reads TGTGCCAGCAGCGGCTCACCGAACACCGGGGAGCTGTTTTTT. The whole variable domain, remainder taken from reference TRBV7-2 and TRBJ2-2, is GAGVSQSPSNKVTEKGKDVELRCDPISGHTALYWYRQSLGQGLEFLIYFQGNSAPDKSGLPSDRFSAERTGGSVSTLTIQRTQQEDSAVYLCASSGSPNTGELFFGEGSRLTVL.